The following is a T cell receptor beta chain sequence with its context. The antigen is undetermined. This specimen belongs to a study of T-cell memory formation after mild COVID-19. Looking at the study overall: Largely donor-specific sequence clusters came from two donors. Study findings and constraints: Clones contracting day 15 to 85 were balanced CD4/CD8; later expanders leaned CD4+. Shrinking CD4+ clones were chiefly CM and EM; CD8+ ones were chiefly EMRA.

Constant-segment primers and 5'RACE yielded cDNA libraries for TCR alpha and TCR beta, each carrying sample barcodes and UMIs. MiXCR was run by TCRdb on the 5' RACE reads, yielding one entry per CDR3 protein. Of some 300,000 distinct CDR3 sequences listed, roughly 19% are singletons. Sequenced: PBMCs or a T cell subset sorted from them (not recorded which). The TCR originated in a man aged 18 to 30 who had mild COVID-19 (a few samples of this study predate the infection). Cell type and time point are not known.

The CDR3 loop is CASSPQGFGELFF. The CDR3 DNA is TGTGCCAGCAGTCCACAGGGCTTCGGGGAGCTGTTTTTT. The chain carries TRBV12-3 or TRBV12-4 and TRBJ2-2, with D possibly TRBD1 on 6 matching bases. The CDR3 contains 13 residues. V lost 5 bases, J lost 7 bases, and 11 bases lay in between.